The subject of this entry is one T cell receptor beta chain. Its target antigen remains unknown. Per-nucleotide qualities are absent, and no much larger clonotype sits a single base away. The sample is drawn from a study of blood T cell repertoires in COVID-19 (TCRdb year 2020). Some background on the complete study: Samples from collaborators originated in the United States, Italy and Spain and spanned both the acute and convalescent phases of COVID-19. The material from the prospective study consisted of cDNA or gDNA derived from T cells, B-cell-depleted T cells, or PBMCs. Subjects who had been exposed to COVID-19, were actively infected with it, or had recovered from it provided the deeply sampled blood TCRbeta repertoires that made up the dataset. The repertoires were released in a freely available public database intended as a resource for research on the immune response to SARS-CoV-2. Samples came from the ongoing ImmuneRACE study (first 160 participants) plus 1,254 subjects from 6 global collaborators. Sample metadata almost always included a de-identified subject ID, COVID-19 status, age in years and sex. Where HLA class I and class II types were available, the types were taken from metadata supplied by the sample provider, not from assay-based typing. Overall study outcomes, separate from this receptor: The quantity of clinical and demographic metadata differed by source and by participant and was supplied without curation.

CDR1 is given as SGHRS and CDR2 as YFSETQ, both from the germline V gene. The cysteine opens and the phenylalanine closes a CDR3 of 14 amino acids. Only the CDR3 portion is preserved as DNA: 42 bases, with reading frame beginning at the first base. The junction shows trimming of 3 bases on V and 7 bases on J, plus 14 bases between the germline ends. The immunoSEQ Assay, a bias-controlled multiplex PCR, was used to amplify TCRbeta CDR3 regions from genomic DNA. The authors processed their data as follows. Within the assay, amplification of reference gene primers was used to estimate how many nucleated cells each sample contained. Sequence reads were collapsed and filtered to measure the absolute abundance of every unique TCRbeta CDR3 rearrangement. For each sample, productive Simpson clonality was calculated as the square root of Simpson's diversity index across productive rearrangements. As stored in TCRdb, this immuneACCESS dataset retains in-frame rearrangements with V and J assigned. A fraction of the clones does not appear; measured against another copy, unresolved V genes explain less than half of the discrepancy, and the remainder lacks a known reason. That table gives V, J and clone size, and the DNA gave D and trimming. The sample table contains 200,000 to 250,000 clones; only one count was recorded for about 80% of them. The ten largest account for around 7.8% of the sample.

In Seattle, one collaborating source enrolled patients while the infection was active and tracked those patients longitudinally over the course of disease. Each collaborating institution followed its own protocols to collect whole blood in K2EDTA tubes. For TCRbeta analysis, collaborators shipped samples as frozen whole blood, isolated PBMCs, or DNA extracted from either of those sample types. Sequencing was performed on peripheral blood. The chain was built from TRBV5-1 and TRBJ2-1; TRBD2 is perhaps the D gene, given 6 matching bases. The sequence was collected from a woman of 80 years or more with COVID-19, enrolled during active disease. Here the CDR3 is given as CASSSDSGGNEQFF. The DNA is as follows: TGCGCCAGCAGCTCAGACTCCGGGGGAAATGAGCAGTTCTTC.